These T cell receptor beta chains were read from a single sample in a study of metastatic and nonmetastatic thyroid tumors. From the PCR reads, TCRdb re-called clones with MiXCR. Of tens of thousands of clones listed, 10% to 12% were seen once; the top ten hold under 30%. What was sequenced was blood. Receptor source: a female donor with papillary thyroid cancer or a benign thyroid nodule (not recorded which). Some clones in this sample may be carry-over from other donors' samples. The CDR3 runs from the conserved cysteine through the conserved F or W. Fields, in order: J gene, V gene, clone size, D gene, CDR3 protein, CDR3 DNA. A D gene is named only where the DNA matches it firmly. Only some rows state a clone size, as once, few, many or a class for expanded clones.

j_gene: TRBJ2-7
v_gene: TRBV2
abundance: few
d_gene: TRBD2
CDR3aa: CASSELAGGSYEQYF
CDR3nt: TGTGCCAGCAGCGAGTTAGCGGGAGGGTCTTACGAGCAGTACTTC

j_gene: TRBJ1-2
v_gene: TRBV28
abundance: many
d_gene: -
CDR3aa: CASSSAGRGNYGYTF
CDR3nt: TGTGCCAGCAGCTCCGCCGGCAGGGGTAACTATGGCTACACCTTC

j_gene: TRBJ2-1
v_gene: TRBV5-1
abundance: many
d_gene: TRBD2
CDR3aa: CASSLVGGSSYNEQFF
CDR3nt: TGCGCCAGCAGCTTGGTGGGCGGGAGCTCCTACAATGAGCAGTTCTTC

j_gene: TRBJ2-1
v_gene: TRBV11-2
abundance: -
d_gene: -
CDR3aa: CASSLLGEQFF
CDR3nt: TGTGCCAGCAGCTTATTGGGTGAGCAGTTCTTC

j_gene: TRBJ1-6
v_gene: TRBV6-1
abundance: few
d_gene: TRBD1
CDR3aa: CASSEEGGNSPLHF
CDR3nt: TGTGCCAGCAGTGAAGAAGGGGGCAATTCACCCCTCCACTTT

j_gene: TRBJ1-1
v_gene: TRBV20-1
abundance: many
d_gene: TRBD1
CDR3aa: CSTPGQGNTEAFF
CDR3nt: TGCAGTACACCGGGACAGGGGAACACTGAAGCTTTCTTT

j_gene: TRBJ1-1
v_gene: TRBV28
abundance: few
d_gene: -
CDR3aa: CASSSSTGPNTEAFF
CDR3nt: -

j_gene: TRBJ2-1
v_gene: TRBV19
abundance: -
d_gene: -
CDR3aa: CASSDSYTDNEQFF
CDR3nt: TGTGCCAGTAGTGACTCATACACCGACAATGAGCAGTTCTTC

j_gene: TRBJ2-1
v_gene: TRBV2
abundance: many
d_gene: TRBD2
CDR3aa: CASSEVTSGTEVDEQFF
CDR3nt: TGTGCCAGCAGTGAAGTGACTAGCGGGACCGAAGTTGATGAGCAGTTCTTC

j_gene: TRBJ1-1
v_gene: TRBV9
abundance: -
d_gene: -
CDR3aa: CVSSVVPGSNTEAFF
CDR3nt: TGTGTCAGCAGCGTAGTTCCCGGATCAAACACTGAAGCTTTCTTT

j_gene: TRBJ2-3
v_gene: TRBV2
abundance: many
d_gene: TRBD2
CDR3aa: CASSWGSGRDTQYF
CDR3nt: TGTGCCAGCAGTTGGGGTAGCGGGAGAGATACGCAGTATTTT

j_gene: TRBJ1-4
v_gene: TRBV19
abundance: many
d_gene: -
CDR3aa: CASRAIGQGGFATNEKLFF
CDR3nt: TGTGCCAGTAGGGCTATAGGGCAGGGAGGATTTGCAACTAATGAAAAACTGTTTTTT

j_gene: TRBJ2-1
v_gene: TRBV30
abundance: once
d_gene: -
CDR3aa: CACSGLADNNEQFF
CDR3nt: TGTGCCTGTTCAGGGCTAGCAGATAACAATGAGCAGTTCTTC

j_gene: TRBJ1-1
v_gene: TRBV3-1
abundance: many
d_gene: -
CDR3aa: CASSQDPAKGYSAEAFF
CDR3nt: TGTGCCAGCAGCCAAGATCCAGCCAAGGGCTACTCCGCTGAAGCTTTCTTT

j_gene: TRBJ2-7
v_gene: TRBV5-5
abundance: many
d_gene: TRBD1
CDR3aa: CASSRQGVDEQYF
CDR3nt: TGTGCCAGCAGCCGCCAGGGGGTGGACGAGCAGTACTTC

j_gene: TRBJ1-1
v_gene: TRBV27
abundance: many
d_gene: -
CDR3aa: CASRLVVNTEAFF
CDR3nt: TGTGCCAGCAGGCTTGTGGTGAACACTGAAGCTTTCTTT

j_gene: TRBJ2-7
v_gene: TRBV6-1
abundance: many
d_gene: TRBD1
CDR3aa: CASSSGGGEQYF
CDR3nt: TGTGCCAGCAGCTCAGGGGGCGGCGAGCAGTACTTC

j_gene: TRBJ1-2
v_gene: TRBV27
abundance: many
d_gene: -
CDR3aa: CASSLDSGAIPYGYTF
CDR3nt: TGTGCCAGCAGTTTGGATTCGGGGGCGATACCCTATGGCTACACCTTC

j_gene: TRBJ1-1
v_gene: TRBV6-1
abundance: many
d_gene: -
CDR3aa: CASTGTLNTEAFF
CDR3nt: TGTGCCAGCACGGGCACCTTGAACACTGAAGCTTTCTTT

j_gene: TRBJ2-3
v_gene: TRBV27
abundance: -
d_gene: -
CDR3aa: CASSLNQGEDTQYF
CDR3nt: TGTGCCAGCAGTCTAAATCAGGGCGAAGATACGCAGTATTTT

j_gene: TRBJ2-7
v_gene: TRBV30
abundance: many
d_gene: TRBD2
CDR3aa: CAWKGTSGRAPPYEQYF
CDR3nt: TGTGCCTGGAAAGGGACTAGCGGGAGGGCCCCACCCTACGAGCAGTACTTC

j_gene: TRBJ2-1
v_gene: TRBV30
abundance: many
d_gene: TRBD2
CDR3aa: CAWARSGGRRNEQFF
CDR3nt: TGTGCCTGGGCCAGGAGTGGCGGGAGACGGAATGAGCAGTTCTTC